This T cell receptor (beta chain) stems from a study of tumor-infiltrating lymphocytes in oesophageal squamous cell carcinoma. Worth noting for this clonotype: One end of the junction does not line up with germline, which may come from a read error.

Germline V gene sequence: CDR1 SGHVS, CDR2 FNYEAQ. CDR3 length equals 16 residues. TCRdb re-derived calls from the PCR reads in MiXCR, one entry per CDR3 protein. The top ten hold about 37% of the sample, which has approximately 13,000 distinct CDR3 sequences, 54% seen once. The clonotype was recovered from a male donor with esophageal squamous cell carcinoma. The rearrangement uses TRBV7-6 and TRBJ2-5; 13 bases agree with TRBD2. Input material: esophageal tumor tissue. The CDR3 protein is CASSQGGGLAGTAQYF. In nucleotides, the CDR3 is TGTGCTAGCAGCCAAGGGGGGGGACTAGCGGGGACCGCCCAGTACTTC.